Listed here are 21 T cell receptor beta chains from one sample, sequenced in a study of Graves' ophthalmopathy and Graves' hyperthyroidism. Amplification of TCR beta CDR3 regions used RNA transcripts. The first-round RT-PCR employed HTBI primers together with the Qiagen OneStep RT-PCR kit. A multiplex PCR was then performed as the second round. TCRdb fed the multiplex PCR reads into MiXCR, producing one record per CDR3 protein. Here the sample spans around 1.1 million distinct CDR3 sequences, about 35% being singletons. Sequenced: peripheral blood or thyroid tissue (not recorded which). These receptors all stem from an adult man with Graves' hyperthyroidism.

A word on this clonotype: With a much larger clone just one base away, this may be a read error. Because the CDR3 is missing its conserved closing phenylalanine or tryptophan, this is likely a read error. The chain carries TRBV12-3 or TRBV12-4 and TRBJ1-1; TRBD1 might be the D (6 bases). CDR3 size: 10 residues. Trimming took off 6 bases at V and 11 bases at J, with 10 bases between the two ends. Here the CDR3 reads CASRAGAAFL. The CDR3 DNA sequence: TGTGCCAGCAGGGCAGGGGCGGCTTTCCTT.

As for this clonotype: One end of the junction varies from germline; a read error may be responsible. This chain uses TRBV28 with TRBJ2-7, with D unresolved. Germline V CDR1 and CDR2: MDHEN, SYDVKM. The CDR3 has 12 amino acids. Here the CDR3 DNA reads TGTGCCAGCAGTTTCGGTGGGTACGAGCAGTGCTTC. As protein: CASSFGGYEQCF.

This chain links TRBV10-3 with TRBJ2-5; 10 positions agree with TRBD1. The CDR3 is 13 amino acids. Per germline, CDR1 ENHRY and CDR2 SYGVKD. With 8 bases clipped from V and 5 bases from J, the junction kept 5 bases outside the gene matches. The CDR3 is CAISGDRGETQYF. The CDR3 bases are TGTGCCATCTCAGGGGACAGGGGCGAGACCCAGTACTTC.

The chain couples TRBV29-1 to TRBJ2-5; D is possibly TRBD1 (5 bases). V was pared by 3 bases and J by 6 bases, with 11 bases between. Germline V lookup: CDR1 SQVTM, CDR2 ANQGSEA. The CDR3 contains 12 residues. CDR3 in DNA: TGCAGCGTTGAGCAGGGCAGGAAGACCCAGTACTTC. This gives the protein CSVEQGRKTQYF. Based on the CDR3 plus reference TRBV29-1 and TRBJ2-5, the full variable domain is SAVISQKPSRDICQRGTSLTIQCQVDSQVTMMFWYRQQPGQSLTLIATANQGSEATYESGFVIDKFPISRPNLTFSTLTVSNMSPEDSSIYLCSVEQGRKTQYFGPGTRLLVL.

The chain recombines TRBV6-1 with TRBJ2-5; possibly TRBD1 for D (6 bases). V was clipped by 2 bases and J by 6 bases, with 22 bases between them. The CDR3 extends over 17 amino acids. Germline V gene sequence: CDR1 MNHNS, CDR2 SASEGT. The CDR3 region is CASSERDSHEGGKTQYF. The CDR3 DNA reads as TGTGCCAGCAGTGAAAGGGATAGCCATGAAGGGGGAAAGACCCAGTACTTC.

The chain couples TRBV7-9 to TRBJ1-5, with 11 bases lining up with TRBD1. Germline V lookup: CDR1 SEHNR, CDR2 FQNEAQ (reference sequence). The CDR3 has 14 amino acids. The ends lost 6 bases at V and 6 bases at J; junction bases unmatched: 4. Written as DNA, the CDR3 is TGTGCCAGCAGTTTGGACAGGGGGCTTCAGCCCCAGCATTTT. Amino acid sequence: CASSLDRGLQPQHF.

This clonotype appeared a few times. The V call is TRBV6-6, the J call TRBJ1-6; TRBD1 matches 8 bases. The CDR3 is made up of 14 amino acids. V shed 10 bases, J shed 6 bases, and the junction held 8 bases outside the gene matches. Germline CDR1 is MNHNY and CDR2 is SVGAGI (reference sequence). CDR3 sequence (DNA): TGTGCCACCGGACAGGGTTTTCGTAATTCACCCCTCCACTTT. Translated: CATGQGFRNSPLHF.

The rearrangement joins TRBV29-1 to TRBJ1-1, with D hard to call. The germline V gene encodes CDR1 SQVTM and CDR2 ANQGSEA. This CDR3 contains 11 residues. V dropped 8 bases and J dropped 4 bases, with 11 bases sitting between them. CDR3 nucleotide sequence: TGCAGCAGTAGGTTGAGCACTGAAGCTTTCTTT. Amino acid sequence: CSSRLSTEAFF.

For this clonotype: This may stem from a read error, because a much larger clone lies one nucleotide away. The chain is built from TRBV19 and TRBJ2-7, with 12 bases matching TRBD1. Germline CDR1 reads LNHDA; CDR2 reads SQIVND (reference sequence). CDR3 length: 12 residues. V was clipped by 10 bases and J by 6 bases; unmatched bases: 4. The CDR3 is CATPGQGAEQYF. Here the CDR3 DNA reads TGTGCCACCCCGGGACAGGGGGCCGAGCAGTACTTC.

The chain is built from TRBV25-1 and TRBJ2-7, with D perhaps TRBD1 or TRBD2 (5 bases each). V was clipped by 1 base and J by 5 bases, with 12 bases between them. CDR3 length equals 14 residues. CDR1 is MGHDK, CDR2 SYGVNS, per germline. The CDR3 protein is CASSEFPGRDEQYF. For the CDR3, the DNA is TGTGCCAGCAGTGAATTCCCGGGGCGGGACGAGCAGTACTTC.

This clonotype was recorded many times. The chain carries TRBV6-5 and TRBJ2-7, with D possibly TRBD1 on 6 matching bases. Trimming pared 6 bases from V and 6 bases from J, leaving 15 bases between. The CDR3 extends over 13 amino acids. Looked up from germline, CDR1 is MNHEY and CDR2 is SVGAGI. For the CDR3, the DNA is TGTGCCAGCAGAGCTGTAGTGACAGGCGAGCAGTACTTC. This codes for CASRAVVTGEQYF.

With regard to this clonotype: The germline gene is not matched at one end of the junction; a read error may be the cause. The chain has TRBV25-1 and TRBJ1-2; no firm D call. The CDR3 covers 15 residues. In germline, CDR1 is MGHDK, CDR2 SYGVNS. CDR3 residues: CAGSPLGRTEHGYTF. CDR3 coding DNA: TGTGCCGGCAGCCCCTTGGGCAGAACCGAACATGGCTACACCTTC.

This clonotype was picked up a small number of times. J is TRBJ1-5 and V is TRBV6-6; D is possibly TRBD1 (6 bases). The CDR3 is 14 amino acids. Germline-derived CDR1 and CDR2 are MNHNY and SVGAGI (reference sequence). V dropped 4 bases and J dropped 4 bases, with 11 bases sitting between them. CDR3 sequence reads: CASSSARGNQPQHF. For the CDR3, the DNA is TGTGCCAGCAGTTCCGCCAGGGGAAATCAGCCCCAGCATTTT.

The table lists this clonotype with a few counts. V is TRBV20-1 and J is TRBJ2-5; D possibly corresponds to TRBD1 (5 bases). Trimming shortened V by 0 bases and J by 5 bases, and 13 bases separated the two germline ends. This CDR3 is 14 amino acids long. Germline-derived CDR1 and CDR2 are DFQATT and SNEGSKA (reference sequence). The CDR3 sequence is CSARDPTHRETQYF. The CDR3 nucleotides read TGCAGTGCTAGAGATCCAACCCACAGGGAGACCCAGTACTTC.

The table lists this clonotype with a few counts. The chain employs TRBV5-1 and TRBJ1-1, with D unresolved. Germline V CDR1 and CDR2: SGHRS, YFSETQ. There are 12 residues in the CDR3. V lost 1 base and J lost 10, with 11 bases in between. The CDR3 DNA reads as TGCGCCAGCAGCTTGTTGGGGAGCGGAGCTTTCTTT. It yields the protein CASSLLGSGAFF. Variable domain in full (rest from reference TRBV5-1 and TRBJ1-1): KAGVTQTPRYLIKTRGQQVTLSCSPISGHRSVSWYQQTPGQGLQFLFEYFSETQRNKGNFPGRFSGRQFSNSRSEMNVSTLELGDSALYLCASSLLGSGAFFGQGTRLTVV.

The chain carries TRBV7-9 and TRBJ1-2; maybe TRBD1 (6 bases). There are 15 residues in the CDR3. Between the trimmed V and J ends, which lost 5 bases and 4 bases, there was a span of 17 bases. The germline V gene has CDR1 SEHNR and CDR2 FQNEAQ (reference sequence). CDR3 coding DNA: TGTGCCAGCAGCGCCGACGAGGGGGGAGTCTATGGCTACACCTTC. It encodes CASSADEGGVYGYTF.

At least ten counts were recorded for this clonotype. The chain joins TRBV11-2 to TRBJ2-7; 11 positions match TRBD2. The CDR3 spans 15 residues. With V trimmed by 1 base and J by 6 bases, 5 bases remained unmatched. Germline CDR1 is SGHAT and CDR2 is FQNNGV. DNA of the CDR3: TGTGCCAGCAGCTTAGCTAGCGGGGGGTCGGGCGAGCAGTACTTC. Its translation is CASSLASGGSGEQYF.

V is TRBV11-1 and J is TRBJ1-6; D unclear. Germline CDR1 and CDR2: SGHAT and FQDESV (reference sequence). This CDR3 is 12 amino acids long. V was cut by 5 bases and J by 10 bases, with 9 bases left in between. CDR3 in amino acids: CASSGAGSPLHF. The CDR3 DNA follows: TGTGCCAGCAGCGGCGCCGGGTCACCCCTCCACTTT. The full variable domain, its missing parts supplied by reference TRBV11-1 and TRBJ1-6, is EAEVAQSPRYKITEKSQAVAFWCDPISGHATLYWYRQILGQGPELLVQFQDESVVDDSQLPKDRFSAERLKGVDSTLKIQPAELGDSAMYLCASSGAGSPLHFGNGTRLTVT.

Points on this clonotype: This may be a read error, as it is one base from a much larger clone. V usage is TRBV20-1 and J usage is TRBJ2-7, with D maybe TRBD2 (5 bases). Germline CDR1 DFQATT, CDR2 SNEGSKA (reference sequence). CDR3 length: 15 amino acids. Here the CDR3 reads CSAGDLPRVTYEQYF. The CDR3 nucleotides are TGCAGTGCTGGAGATCTTCCGCGGGTTACCTACGAGCAGTACTTC.

The table lists this clonotype with many counts. The chain combines TRBV2 with TRBJ1-5; 10 bases are a match to TRBD1. CDR1 is SNHLY, CDR2 FYNNEI, per germline. This CDR3 spans 13 amino acids. The V and J ends lost 8 bases and 5 bases, in that order; junction bases with no gene match: 3. The CDR3 sequence: CASQDRGDQPQHF. CDR3 bases: TGTGCCAGCCAGGACAGGGGGGATCAGCCCCAGCATTTT.

As for this clonotype: A single base separates this from a much larger clone, so it may be a read error. The chain combines TRBV10-3 with TRBJ2-7; D is possibly TRBD1 or TRBD2 (5 bases each). V lost 6 bases to trimming and J lost 2 bases, with 11 bases between them. The CDR3 runs 13 residues. Germline V gene data show CDR1 as ENHRY and CDR2 as SYGVKD. The CDR3 spells CAIRPGATYEQYF. CDR3 DNA: TGTGCCATCAGGCCCGGGGCCACCTACGAGCAGTACTTC.